This T cell receptor (beta chain) was recorded in a study of siplizumab effects on memory and regulatory T cells. Points from the study as a whole: The suppressive capacity of proliferating Tregs from siplizumab cultures remained unconfirmed. The mapping of alloreactive clones to unstimulated subsets covered only a minor fraction of them.

Unstimulated naive, memory, effector memory and TEMRA subsets were sequenced, and this was done in a few donor pairs. This clone was counted a single time. Its antigen is not known. Data came from immunoSEQ multiplex PCR; TCRdb stores just in-frame clones and leaves some out. The sample comprises tens of thousands of clones, under 98% of which are singletons, and about 0.6% rests with the top ten. Material: naive CD4+ T cells sorted from blood. The source is a human donor in good health.

The chain's CDR3 is CATSRGDSSGANVLTF. The CDR3 DNA sequence: TGTGCCACCAGCAGGGGGGACAGCTCTGGGGCCAACGTCCTGACTTTC. V and J are TRBV15 and TRBJ2-6, with 7 bases identical to TRBD1. The CDR3 length is 16 residues. CDR1 and CDR2 (germline): LNHNV, YYDKDF (reference sequence). Losses at the gene ends were 3 bases for V and 0 bases for J; bases not matched to a gene: 2. Full variable domain (outside the CDR3, taken from reference TRBV15 and TRBJ2-6): DAMVIQNPRYQVTQFGKPVTLSCSQTLNHNVMYWYQQKSSQAPKLLFHYYDKDFNNEADTPDNFQSRRPNTSFCFLDIRSPGLGDTAMYLCATSRGDSSGANVLTFGAGSRLTVL.